These 3 T cell receptor beta chains originate from one sample sequenced in a study of Ad26.COV2.S vaccination and SARS-CoV-2 variants. Noted treatment: around 19 received Ad26.COV2.S at low or high dose, single or two shots; 5 received placebo; per-sample allocation not given. After the first vaccine or placebo injection, samples were drawn on day 63. The method was immunoSEQ multiplex PCR; TCRdb's version includes in-frame clones alone and lacks a portion of them. There are hundreds of thousands of clones in the sample; around 83% occur only once, and roughly 3.5% lies in the top ten. Sequencing used peripheral blood, obtained in a trial of Ad26.COV2.S vaccine versus placebo. Receptor source: a person between 18 and 60 years old who received the Ad26.COV2.S COVID-19 vaccine or a placebo.

The genes are TRBV6-6 and TRBJ1-5; D remains unclear. The germline gives CDR1 MNHNY, CDR2 SVGAGI (reference sequence). V dropped 2 bases and J dropped 0 bases, with 5 bases sitting between them. This CDR3 contains 14 residues. The CDR3 DNA is TGTGCCAGCAGTTACGAAGATAGCAATCAGCCCCAGCATTTT. Residues: CASSYEDSNQPQHF.

The gene calls are TRBV18 and TRBJ2-1; possibly TRBD2 for D (6 bases). Germline V gene data show CDR1 as KGHSH and CDR2 as LQKENI. This CDR3 is built from 12 residues. Trimming cost V 4 bases and J 13 bases, with 14 bases left between them. The CDR3 coding sequence is TGTGCCAGCTCACAAGTTCCGGGGGAACAGTTCTTC. Translated, it gives CASSQVPGEQFF.

This clone was recorded only once. The J gene is TRBJ2-1, the V gene TRBV19; D unclear. Germline V gene lookup returns CDR1 LNHDA and CDR2 SQIVND (reference sequence). This CDR3 contains 14 residues. V was cut by 7 bases and J by 7 bases, with 17 bases left in between. CDR3 protein: CASKTAPALNEQFF. In nucleotides, the CDR3 is TGTGCCAGTAAAACGGCGCCGGCCTTAAATGAGCAGTTCTTC. Filled out from reference TRBV19 and TRBJ2-1, the complete variable domain reads DGGITQSPKYLFRKEGQNVTLSCEQNLNHDAMYWYRQDPGQGLRLIYYSQIVNDFQKGDIAEGYSVSREKKESFPLTVTSAQKNPTAFYLCASKTAPALNEQFFGPGTRLTVL.